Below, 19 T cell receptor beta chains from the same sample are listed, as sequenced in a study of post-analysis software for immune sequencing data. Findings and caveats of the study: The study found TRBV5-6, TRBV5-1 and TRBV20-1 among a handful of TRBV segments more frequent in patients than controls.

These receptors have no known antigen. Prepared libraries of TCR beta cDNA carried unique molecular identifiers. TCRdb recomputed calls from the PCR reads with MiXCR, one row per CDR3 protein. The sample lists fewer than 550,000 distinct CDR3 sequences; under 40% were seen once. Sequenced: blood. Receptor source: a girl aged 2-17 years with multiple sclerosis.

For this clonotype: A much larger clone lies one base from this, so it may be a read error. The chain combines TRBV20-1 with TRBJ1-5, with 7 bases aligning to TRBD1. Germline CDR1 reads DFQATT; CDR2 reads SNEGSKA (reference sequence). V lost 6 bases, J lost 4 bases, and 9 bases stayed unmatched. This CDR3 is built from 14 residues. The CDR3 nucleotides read TGCAGTGCAGAACAGGGGTTAGGGAATCAGCCCCAGCATTTT. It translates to CSAEQGLGNQPQHF.

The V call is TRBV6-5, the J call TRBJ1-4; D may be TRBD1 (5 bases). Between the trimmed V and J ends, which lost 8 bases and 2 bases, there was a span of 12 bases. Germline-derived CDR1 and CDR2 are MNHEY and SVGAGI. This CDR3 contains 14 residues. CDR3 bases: TGTGCCAGCGGGGGGGAGGGTACTAATGAAAAACTGTTTTTT. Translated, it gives CASGGEGTNEKLFF.

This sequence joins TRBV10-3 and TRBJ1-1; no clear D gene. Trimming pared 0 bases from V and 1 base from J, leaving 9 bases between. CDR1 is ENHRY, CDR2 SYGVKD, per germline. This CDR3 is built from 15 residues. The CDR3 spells CAISESGRRNTEAFF. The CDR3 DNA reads TGTGCCATCAGTGAGTCGGGCAGGCGGAACACTGAAGCTTTCTTT.

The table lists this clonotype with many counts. Here the CDR3 DNA reads TGCGCCAGCATCGATCTAGGGGGGGATACGCAGTATTTT. Residues: CASIDLGGDTQYF. The genes are TRBV5-1 and TRBJ2-3; D might be TRBD1 or TRBD2, each matching 6 bases. V was cut by 6 bases and J by 6 bases, with 14 bases left in between. This CDR3 is built from 13 residues. Per germline, CDR1 SGHRS and CDR2 YFSETQ.

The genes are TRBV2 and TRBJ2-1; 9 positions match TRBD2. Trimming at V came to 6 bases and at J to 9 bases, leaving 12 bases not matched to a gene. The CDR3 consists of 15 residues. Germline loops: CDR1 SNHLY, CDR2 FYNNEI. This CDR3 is CASSPGLAGASEQFF. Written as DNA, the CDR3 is TGTGCCAGCAGCCCGGGACTAGCCGGGGCCAGTGAGCAGTTCTTC.

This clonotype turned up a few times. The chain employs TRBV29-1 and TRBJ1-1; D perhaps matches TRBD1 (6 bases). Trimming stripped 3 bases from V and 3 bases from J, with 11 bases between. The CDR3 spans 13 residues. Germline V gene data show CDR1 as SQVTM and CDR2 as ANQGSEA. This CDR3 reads CSVEAGAYTEAFF. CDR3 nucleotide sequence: TGCAGCGTTGAGGCAGGGGCGTACACTGAAGCTTTCTTT.

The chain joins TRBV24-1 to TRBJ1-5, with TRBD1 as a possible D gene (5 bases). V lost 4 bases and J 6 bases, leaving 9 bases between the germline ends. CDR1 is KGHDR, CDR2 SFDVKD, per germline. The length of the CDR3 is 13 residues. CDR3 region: CATSETQGQPQHF. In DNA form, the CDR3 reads TGTGCCACCAGTGAAACTCAGGGTCAGCCCCAGCATTTT.

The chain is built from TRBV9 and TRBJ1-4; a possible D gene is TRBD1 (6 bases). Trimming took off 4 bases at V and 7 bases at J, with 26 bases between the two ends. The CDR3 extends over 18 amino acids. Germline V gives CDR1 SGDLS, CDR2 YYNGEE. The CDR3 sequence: CASSPGTGHFTVGEKLFF. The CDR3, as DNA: TGTGCCAGCAGCCCCGGCACGGGACACTTCACAGTGGGTGAAAAACTGTTTTTT.

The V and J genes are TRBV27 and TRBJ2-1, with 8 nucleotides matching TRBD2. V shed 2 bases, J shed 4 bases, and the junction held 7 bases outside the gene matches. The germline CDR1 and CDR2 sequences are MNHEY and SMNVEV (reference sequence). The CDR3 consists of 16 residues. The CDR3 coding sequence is TGTGCCAGCAGTTTAGCGGGGGGCTCCAATTACAATGAGCAGTTCTTC. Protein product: CASSLAGGSNYNEQFF.

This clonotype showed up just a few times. DNA for the CDR3: TGTGCCACCAGTGATAATCAACCAGATACGCAGTATTTT. Translation: CATSDNQPDTQYF. J is TRBJ2-3 and V is TRBV24-1; D gene uncertain. Germline V gene data show CDR1 as KGHDR and CDR2 as SFDVKD. This CDR3 has 13 amino acids. Trimming removed 3 bases from V and 4 bases from J, with 7 bases in between.

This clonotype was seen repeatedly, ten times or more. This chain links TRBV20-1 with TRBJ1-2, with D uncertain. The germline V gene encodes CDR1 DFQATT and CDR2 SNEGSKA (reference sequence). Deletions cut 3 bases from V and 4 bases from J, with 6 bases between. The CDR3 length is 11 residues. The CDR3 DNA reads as TGCAGTGCTAGTTCTGCCTATGGCTACACCTTC. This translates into CSASSAYGYTF.

The CDR3 DNA follows: TGTGCCAGCAGTTACTTACCTAATGAAAAACTGTTTTTT. Residues: CASSYLPNEKLFF. The chain has TRBV6-6 and TRBJ1-4; D ambiguous. Germline CDR1 and CDR2: MNHNY and SVGAGI (reference sequence). Trimming left V 1 base short and J 3 bases short, with 3 bases between. The CDR3 consists of 13 residues.

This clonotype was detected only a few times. CDR3 in amino acids: CASSIIPPRETQYF. CDR3 in DNA: TGTGCCAGTAGTATTATCCCCCCGCGGGAGACCCAGTACTTC. This chain joins TRBV19 and TRBJ2-5; D not resolved. Germline CDR1 reads LNHDA; CDR2 reads SQIVND (reference sequence). V was cut by 3 bases and J by 5 bases, with 13 bases left in between. This CDR3 has 14 amino acids.

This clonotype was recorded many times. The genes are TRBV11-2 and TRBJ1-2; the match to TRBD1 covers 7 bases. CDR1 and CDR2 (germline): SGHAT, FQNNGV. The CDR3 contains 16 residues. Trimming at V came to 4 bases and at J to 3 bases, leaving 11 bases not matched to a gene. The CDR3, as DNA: TGTGCCAGCAGCTCCCCCCGCCCGACAGGGTACTATGGCTACACCTTC. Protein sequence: CASSSPRPTGYYGYTF. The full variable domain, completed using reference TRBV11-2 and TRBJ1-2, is EAGVAQSPRYKIIEKRQSVAFWCNPISGHATLYWYQQILGQGPKLLIQFQNNGVVDDSQLPKDRFSAERLKGVDSTLKIQPAKLEDSAVYLCASSSPRPTGYYGYTFGSGTRLTVV.

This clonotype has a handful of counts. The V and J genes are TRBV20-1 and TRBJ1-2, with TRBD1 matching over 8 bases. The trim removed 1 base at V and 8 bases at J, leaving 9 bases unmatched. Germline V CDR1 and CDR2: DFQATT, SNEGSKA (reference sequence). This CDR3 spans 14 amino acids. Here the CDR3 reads CSARGSGGVRGYTF. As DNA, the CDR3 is TGCAGTGCTAGAGGTTCAGGGGGCGTTCGGGGCTACACCTTC.

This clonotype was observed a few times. The CDR3 DNA follows: TGCAGTGCCCTCAACTACAATGAGCAGTTCTTC. The encoded protein is CSALNYNEQFF. The chain has TRBV20-1 and TRBJ2-1; D is uncertain. Germline V CDR1 and CDR2: DFQATT, SNEGSKA (reference sequence). Trimming took 6 bases from V and 3 from J, leaving 6 bases between them. The CDR3 loop spans 11 amino acids.

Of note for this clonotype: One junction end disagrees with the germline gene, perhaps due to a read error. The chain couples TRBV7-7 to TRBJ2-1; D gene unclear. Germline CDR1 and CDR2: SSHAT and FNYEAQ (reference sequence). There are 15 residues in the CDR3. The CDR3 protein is CASSFRLESFNEQFF. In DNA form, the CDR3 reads TGTGCTAGCAGTTTTCGCCTCGAGTCGTTCAATGAGCAGTTCTTC.

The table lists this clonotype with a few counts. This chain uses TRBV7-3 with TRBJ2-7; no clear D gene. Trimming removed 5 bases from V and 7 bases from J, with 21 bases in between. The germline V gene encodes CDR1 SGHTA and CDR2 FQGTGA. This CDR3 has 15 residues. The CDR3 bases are TGTGCCAGCAGCCACGGGCTAGTGCCAGAATCTGAGCAGTACTTC. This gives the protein CASSHGLVPESEQYF. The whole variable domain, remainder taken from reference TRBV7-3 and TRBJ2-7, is GAGVSQTPSNKVTEKGKYVELRCDPISGHTALYWYRQSLGQGPEFLIYFQGTGAADDSGLPNDRFFAVRPEGSVSTLKIQRTERGDSAVYLCASSHGLVPESEQYFGPGTRLTVT.

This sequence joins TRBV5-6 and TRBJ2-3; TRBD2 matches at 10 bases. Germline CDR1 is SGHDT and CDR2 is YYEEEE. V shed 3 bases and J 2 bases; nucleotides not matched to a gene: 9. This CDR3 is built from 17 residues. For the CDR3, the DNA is TGTGCCAGCAGCTCTTTTCCAGCGGGGGGGCCCACAGATACGCAGTATTTT. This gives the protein CASSSFPAGGPTDTQYF.